This T cell receptor beta chain comes out of a study of CXCR3-negative and CXCR3-positive naive CD8 T cells. Germline CDR1 reads SGHAT; CDR2 reads FQNNGV. The CDR3 loop spans 13 amino acids. Study-wide points: CXCR3-positive naive cells carried more hydrophobic TRB CDR3s than CXCR3-negative naive cells did.

With regard to this clonotype: Its specificity is not known.

Researchers prepared the TRB cDNA libraries using 5' RACE with UMI labels. TCRdb re-called the 5' RACE reads; one entry per CDR3 protein, DNA not given. This listing includes roughly 6,600 distinct CDR3 sequences. The sequenced material came from naive CXCR3+ CD8+ T cells from blood. Subset described: CD45RO-CCR7+CD27+CD95- naive CD8+ T cells expressing CXCR3 (TNR3+). This TCR came from a human donor in good health. Some clones in this sample may be carry-over from other donors' samples. The chain joins TRBV11-2 to TRBJ2-7; with no DNA, the TCRdb D assignment of TRBD1 cannot be verified. CDR3: CASSLTGNYEQYF.